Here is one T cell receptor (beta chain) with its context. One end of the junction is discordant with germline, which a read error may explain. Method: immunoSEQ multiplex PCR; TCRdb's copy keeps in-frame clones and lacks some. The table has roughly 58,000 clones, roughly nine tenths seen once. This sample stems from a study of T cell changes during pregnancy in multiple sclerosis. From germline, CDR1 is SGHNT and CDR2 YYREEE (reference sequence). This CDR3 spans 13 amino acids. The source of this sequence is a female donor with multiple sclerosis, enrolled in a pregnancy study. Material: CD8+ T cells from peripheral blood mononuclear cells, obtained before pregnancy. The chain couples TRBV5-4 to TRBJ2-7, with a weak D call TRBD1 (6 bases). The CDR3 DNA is TGCGCCAGCAGCCCTCCAGGGGTCGACGAGCAGTACTTC. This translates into CASSPPGVDEQYF.